One sample yielded the 9 T cell receptor beta chains listed below, sequenced in a study of T-cell memory formation after mild COVID-19. Via MiXCR, TCRdb re-called the 5' RACE reads, giving one row per CDR3 protein. Among about 100,000 distinct CDR3 sequences listed, 15% to 20% were seen once. The sequenced material came from PBMCs or a T cell subset sorted from them (not recorded which). The receptors originated from a man aged 18 to 29 who had mild COVID-19 (a few samples of this study predate the infection). Cell type and time point are not known.

This clonotype was counted a few times. The genes are TRBV20-1 and TRBJ1-2; D is ambiguous. V was clipped by 0 bases and J by 4 bases, with 15 bases between them. CDR1 is DFQATT and CDR2 is SNEGSKA in the germline V gene (reference sequence). The CDR3 sequence is 15 residues long. This CDR3 is CSARDRVIVTYGYTF. CDR3 coding DNA: TGCAGTGCTAGAGATCGGGTCATCGTCACCTATGGCTACACCTTC.

Only a few counts were recorded for this clonotype. The CDR3 loop reads CASSISIGDMTEAFF. The CDR3, as DNA: TGTGCCAGTAGTATAAGTATAGGGGATATGACTGAAGCTTTCTTT. The chain has TRBV19 and TRBJ1-1; tentative D call: TRBD1 (5 bases). The CDR3 covers 15 residues. The germline gives CDR1 LNHDA, CDR2 SQIVND (reference sequence). V lost 2 bases to trimming and J lost 5 bases, with 15 bases between them.

J is TRBJ1-6 and V is TRBV20-1, with 8 bases aligning to TRBD1. V lost 3 bases and J lost 0; bases outside the gene matches: 7. Germline CDR1 DFQATT, CDR2 SNEGSKA (reference sequence). The CDR3 has 17 amino acids. The CDR3 is CSASPHTGGSYNSPLHF. For the CDR3, the DNA is TGCAGTGCTAGTCCCCATACAGGGGGCTCCTATAATTCACCCCTCCACTTT.

This clonotype showed up many times. The chain uses TRBV12-3 or TRBV12-4 and TRBJ2-3; D is tentatively TRBD1 or TRBD2 (5 bases each). With 4 bases removed from V and 8 bases from J, the gap between germline ends came to 19 bases. The CDR3 contains 15 residues. CDR3 loop: CASSSLGHSGGTQYF. The CDR3 DNA reads TGTGCCAGCAGTTCTTTGGGCCATTCTGGGGGTACGCAGTATTTT.

The gene calls are TRBV6-5 and TRBJ2-3; 13 bases match TRBD2. CDR3 length equals 19 residues. Germline trimming cut 2 bases from V and 0 bases from J; bases unmatched to any gene: 8. The germline gives CDR1 MNHEY, CDR2 SVGAGI. CDR3 nucleotides: TGTGCCAGCAGTTACAGAATCGGGACTAGCGGGGCCAGCACAGATACGCAGTATTTT. The encoded protein is CASSYRIGTSGASTDTQYF.

In this sample, this clonotype turned up many times. DNA of the CDR3: TGCGCCAGCAGCTCCTCCCTCCTTCGCGATACGCAGTATTTT. Translated, it gives CASSSSLLRDTQYF. The rearrangement joins TRBV4-3 to TRBJ2-3; unclear D gene. The V gene's germline CDR1 is LGHNA and CDR2 YSLEER. V lost 5 bases to trimming and J lost 6 bases, with 15 bases between them. The length of the CDR3 is 14 residues.

V gene TRBV4-3 combines with J gene TRBJ2-2; D may be TRBD2 (5 bases). The germline V gene has CDR1 LGHNA and CDR2 YSLEER. CDR3 length equals 13 residues. V was cut by 1 base and J by 8 bases, with 8 bases left in between. The CDR3 loop is CASSQVGEGELFF. The DNA of the CDR3 is TGCGCCAGCAGCCAAGTTGGGGAGGGGGAGCTGTTTTTT.

This chain uses TRBV28 with TRBJ2-1; TRBD1 matches at 8 bases. The junction had 8 bases not matched to a gene; V was cut back by 3 bases and J by 10 bases. The CDR3 is 14 amino acids. CDR1 is MDHEN, CDR2 SYDVKM, per germline. The CDR3 is CASSFTTGVREQFF. The CDR3 coding sequence is TGTGCCAGCAGTTTTACGACAGGGGTACGAGAGCAGTTCTTC.

This rearrangement joins TRBV5-6 to TRBJ2-5, with TRBD2 identical over 9 bases. J was trimmed by 5 bases and V by 2 bases; bases with no gene match: 4. The CDR3 consists of 14 residues. Germline V CDR1 and CDR2: SGHDT, YYEEEE. In DNA, the CDR3 is TGTGCCAGCAGCTTCCCTAGCGGGGTTGAGACCCAGTACTTC. Protein product: CASSFPSGVETQYF.